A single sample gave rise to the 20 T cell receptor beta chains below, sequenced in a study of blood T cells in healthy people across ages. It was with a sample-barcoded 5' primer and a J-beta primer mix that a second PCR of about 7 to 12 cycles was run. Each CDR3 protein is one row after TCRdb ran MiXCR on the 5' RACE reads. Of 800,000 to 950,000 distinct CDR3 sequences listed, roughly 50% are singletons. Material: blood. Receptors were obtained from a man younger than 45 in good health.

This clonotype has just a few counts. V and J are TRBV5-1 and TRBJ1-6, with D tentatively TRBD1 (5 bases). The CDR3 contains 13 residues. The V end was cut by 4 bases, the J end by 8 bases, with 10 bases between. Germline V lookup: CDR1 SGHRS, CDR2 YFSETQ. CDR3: CASSGGGDSPLHF. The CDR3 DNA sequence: TGCGCCAGCAGCGGGGGTGGCGATTCACCCCTCCACTTT.

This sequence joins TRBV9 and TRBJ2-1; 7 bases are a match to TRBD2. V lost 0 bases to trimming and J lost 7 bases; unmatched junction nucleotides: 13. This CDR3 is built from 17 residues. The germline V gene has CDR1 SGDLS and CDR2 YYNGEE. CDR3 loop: CASSVEGAPTSWNEQFF. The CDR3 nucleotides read TGTGCCAGCAGCGTAGAAGGGGCCCCGACTAGCTGGAATGAGCAGTTCTTC.

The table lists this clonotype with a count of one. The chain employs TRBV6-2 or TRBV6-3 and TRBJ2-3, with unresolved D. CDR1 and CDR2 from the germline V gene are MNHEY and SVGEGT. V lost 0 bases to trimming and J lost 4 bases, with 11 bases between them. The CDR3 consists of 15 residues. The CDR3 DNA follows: TGTGCCAGCAGTTACTCGAGTTACGCCCCAGATACGCAGTATTTT. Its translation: CASSYSSYAPDTQYF.

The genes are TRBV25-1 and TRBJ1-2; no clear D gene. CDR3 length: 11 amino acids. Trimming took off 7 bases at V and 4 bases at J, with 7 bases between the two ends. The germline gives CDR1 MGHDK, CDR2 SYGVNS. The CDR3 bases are TGTGCCAGCACCTCAAGCTATGGCTACACCTTC. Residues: CASTSSYGYTF.

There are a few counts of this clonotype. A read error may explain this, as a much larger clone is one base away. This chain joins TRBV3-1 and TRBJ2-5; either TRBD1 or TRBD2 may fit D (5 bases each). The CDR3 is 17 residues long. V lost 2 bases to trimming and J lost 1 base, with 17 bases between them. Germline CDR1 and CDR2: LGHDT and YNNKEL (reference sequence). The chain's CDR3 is CASSQFPRGPAQETQYF. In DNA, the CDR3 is TGTGCCAGCAGCCAATTTCCGAGGGGACCGGCCCAAGAGACCCAGTACTTC.

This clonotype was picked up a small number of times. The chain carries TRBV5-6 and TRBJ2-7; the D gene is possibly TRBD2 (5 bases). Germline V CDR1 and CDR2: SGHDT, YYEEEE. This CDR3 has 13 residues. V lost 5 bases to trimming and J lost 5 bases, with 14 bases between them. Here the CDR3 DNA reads TGTGCCAGCAGGTTTAGCGTCGGGAACGAGCAGTACTTC. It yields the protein CASRFSVGNEQYF. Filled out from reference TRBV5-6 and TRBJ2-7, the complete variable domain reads DAGVTQSPTHLIKTRGQQVTLRCSPKSGHDTVSWYQQALGQGPQFIFQYYEEEERQRGNFPDRFSGHQFPNYSSELNVNALLLGDSALYLCASRFSVGNEQYFGPGTRLTVT.

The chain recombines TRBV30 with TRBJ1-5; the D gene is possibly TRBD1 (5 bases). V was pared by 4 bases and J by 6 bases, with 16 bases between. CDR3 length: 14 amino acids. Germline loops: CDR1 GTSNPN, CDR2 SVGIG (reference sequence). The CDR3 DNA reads TGTGCCTGGAAGGAGGGGTCGACGAGTCAGCCCCAGCATTTT. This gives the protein CAWKEGSTSQPQHF.

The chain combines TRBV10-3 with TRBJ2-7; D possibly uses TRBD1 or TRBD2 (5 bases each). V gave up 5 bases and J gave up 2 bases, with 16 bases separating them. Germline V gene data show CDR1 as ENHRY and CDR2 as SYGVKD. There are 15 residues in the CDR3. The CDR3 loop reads CAISPQDSSAYEQYF. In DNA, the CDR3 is TGTGCCATCAGTCCACAGGACTCATCTGCCTACGAGCAGTACTTC.

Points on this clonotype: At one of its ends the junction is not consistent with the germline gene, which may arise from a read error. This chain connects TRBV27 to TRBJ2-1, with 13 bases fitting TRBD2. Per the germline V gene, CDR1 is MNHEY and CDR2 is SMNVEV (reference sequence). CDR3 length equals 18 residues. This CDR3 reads CASSLTLAGGLYYDEQFF. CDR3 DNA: TGTGCCAGCAGTTTGACACTAGCGGGGGGGCTATACTACGATGAGCAGTTCTTC.

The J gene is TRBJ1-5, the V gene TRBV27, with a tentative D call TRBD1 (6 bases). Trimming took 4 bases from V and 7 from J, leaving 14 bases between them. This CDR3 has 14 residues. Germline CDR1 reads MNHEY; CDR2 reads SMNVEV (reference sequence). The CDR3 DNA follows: TGTGCCAGCAGTTCCTCAGGGGTTGCGCAGCCCCAGCATTTT. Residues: CASSSSGVAQPQHF.

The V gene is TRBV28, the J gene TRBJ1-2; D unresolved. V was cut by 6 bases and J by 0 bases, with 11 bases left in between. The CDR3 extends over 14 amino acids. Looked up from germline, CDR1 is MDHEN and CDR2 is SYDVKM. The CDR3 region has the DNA TGTGCCAGCAGCCGCCCCCAAACTAACTATGGCTACACCTTC. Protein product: CASSRPQTNYGYTF.

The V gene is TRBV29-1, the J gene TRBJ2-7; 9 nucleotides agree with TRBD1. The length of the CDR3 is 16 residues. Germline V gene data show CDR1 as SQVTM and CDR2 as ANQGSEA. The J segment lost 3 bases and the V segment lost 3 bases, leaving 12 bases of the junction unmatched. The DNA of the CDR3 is TGCAGCGTTGATAGAGGCGGACAGGGGACCGGCTACGAGCAGTACTTC. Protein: CSVDRGGQGTGYEQYF.

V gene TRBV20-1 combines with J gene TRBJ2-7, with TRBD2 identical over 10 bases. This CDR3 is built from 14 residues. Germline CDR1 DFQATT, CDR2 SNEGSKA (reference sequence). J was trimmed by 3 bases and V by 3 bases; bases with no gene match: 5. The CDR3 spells CSASPLAGVYEQYF. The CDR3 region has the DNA TGCAGTGCTAGCCCTCTAGCGGGGGTCTACGAGCAGTACTTC.

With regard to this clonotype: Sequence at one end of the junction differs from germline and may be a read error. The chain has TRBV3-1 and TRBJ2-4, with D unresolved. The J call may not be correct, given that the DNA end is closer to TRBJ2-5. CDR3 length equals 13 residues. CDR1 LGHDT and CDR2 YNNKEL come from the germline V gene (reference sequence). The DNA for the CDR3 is TGTGTCAGCAGCCCCAATTGGTGGGAGACCCAGTACTTC. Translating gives CVSSPNWWETQYF.

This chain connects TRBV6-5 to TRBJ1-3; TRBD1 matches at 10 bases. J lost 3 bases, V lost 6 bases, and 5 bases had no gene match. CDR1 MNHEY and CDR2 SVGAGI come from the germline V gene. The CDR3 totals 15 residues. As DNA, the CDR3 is TGTGCCAGCAGCTCCGGGACAGGGGTTGGAAACACCATATATTTT. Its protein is CASSSGTGVGNTIYF.

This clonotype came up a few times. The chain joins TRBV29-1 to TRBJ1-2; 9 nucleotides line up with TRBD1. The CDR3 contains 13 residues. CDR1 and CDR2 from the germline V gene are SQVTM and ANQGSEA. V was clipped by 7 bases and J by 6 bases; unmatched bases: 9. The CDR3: CSAPSDRGNGYTF. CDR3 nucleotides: TGCAGCGCCCCATCCGACAGGGGGAATGGCTACACCTTC.

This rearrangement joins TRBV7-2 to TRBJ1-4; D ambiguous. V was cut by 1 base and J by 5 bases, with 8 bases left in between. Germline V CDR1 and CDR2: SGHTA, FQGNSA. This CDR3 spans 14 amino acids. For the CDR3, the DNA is TGTGCCAGCAGCTTAGACTCCGGGAATGAAAAACTGTTTTTT. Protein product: CASSLDSGNEKLFF.

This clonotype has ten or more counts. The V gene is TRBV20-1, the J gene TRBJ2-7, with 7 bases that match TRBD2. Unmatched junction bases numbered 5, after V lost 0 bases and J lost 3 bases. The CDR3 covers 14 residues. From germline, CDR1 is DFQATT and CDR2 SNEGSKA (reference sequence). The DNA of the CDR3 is TGCAGTGCTAGAGATCGGACTAGTTACTACGAGCAGTACTTC. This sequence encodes CSARDRTSYYEQYF.

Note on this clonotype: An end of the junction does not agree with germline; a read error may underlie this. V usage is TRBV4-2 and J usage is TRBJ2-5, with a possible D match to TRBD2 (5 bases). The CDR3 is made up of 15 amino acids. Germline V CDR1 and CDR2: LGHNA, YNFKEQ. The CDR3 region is CASSQEGGLQETQYF. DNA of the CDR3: TGCGCCAGCAGCCAAGAAGGCGGGCTTCAAGAGACCCAGTACTTC.

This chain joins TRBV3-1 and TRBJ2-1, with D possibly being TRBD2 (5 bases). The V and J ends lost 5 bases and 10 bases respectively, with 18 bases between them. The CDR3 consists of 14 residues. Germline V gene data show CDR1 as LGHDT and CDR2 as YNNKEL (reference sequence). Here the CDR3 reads CASSSSGKGGEQFF. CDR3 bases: TGTGCCAGCAGCTCTTCGGGGAAGGGTGGGGAGCAGTTCTTC.